The 6 T cell receptor beta chains given below trace back to one sample, sequenced in a study of STAT5B mutations in CD4+ large granular lymphocyte leukemia. Some clones are missing from TCRdb's copy, which holds only in-frame ones; the method was immunoSEQ multiplex PCR. Here the sample spans about 33,000 clones, approximately 74% being singletons. Specimen: CD4+ T cells from blood buffy coats. All receptors derive from a human donor in good health.

The chain has TRBV18 and TRBJ1-4; TRBD1 aligns across 8 bases. The CDR3 loop spans 16 amino acids. From germline, CDR1 is KGHSH and CDR2 LQKENI. With V trimmed by 6 bases and J by 5 bases, 11 bases remained unmatched. The DNA for the CDR3 is TGTGCCAGCTCCCCCAGGTTCGGGACAGGAAATGAAAAACTGTTTTTT. As protein: CASSPRFGTGNEKLFF.

This clone was picked up a small number of times. This chain links TRBV5-1 with TRBJ1-1, with D perhaps matching TRBD1 (5 bases). This CDR3 contains 12 residues. Germline V gene data show CDR1 as SGHRS and CDR2 as YFSETQ. V lost 3 bases and J 7 bases, leaving 10 bases between the germline ends. CDR3 loop: CASSSPGNEAFF. In DNA, the CDR3 is TGCGCCAGCAGCTCCCCAGGGAATGAAGCTTTCTTT.

The chain couples TRBV30 to TRBJ1-2; 9 nucleotides align to TRBD1. The CDR3 sequence is 13 residues long. V lost 8 bases to trimming and J lost 6 bases; unmatched junction nucleotides: 10. CDR1 GTSNPN and CDR2 SVGIG come from the germline V gene (reference sequence). The CDR3 DNA sequence: TGTGCCCTGAAAAGGGACAGGGATAATGGCTACACCTTC. This gives the protein CALKRDRDNGYTF.

Only a few counts were recorded for this clone. In DNA form, the CDR3 reads TGTGCCAGCAGCTCGGGACTCCTTTTACCGAATTCACCCCTCCACTTT. It encodes CASSSGLLLPNSPLHF. The genes are TRBV5-4 and TRBJ1-6; tentatively, D is TRBD1 (5 bases). Germline-derived CDR1 and CDR2 are SGHNT and YYREEE (reference sequence). The CDR3 has 16 residues. With 3 bases removed from V and 7 bases from J, the gap between germline ends came to 17 bases.

The rearrangement uses TRBV5-8 and TRBJ1-4; 9 bases are shared with TRBD1. The V gene end was trimmed by 2 bases and the J gene end by 7 bases; junction bases not matched to a gene: 6. The CDR3 runs to 15 residues. Germline CDR1 is SGHTS and CDR2 is YDEGEE. DNA of the CDR3: TGTGCCAGCAGCTTTGGGGACAGGGAAGTTGAAAAACTGTTTTTT. This sequence encodes CASSFGDREVEKLFF.

The rearrangement joins TRBV30 to TRBJ1-1; TRBD1 is a possible D gene (6 bases). V lost 0 bases to trimming and J lost 3 bases, with 14 bases between them. The CDR3 covers 15 residues. Germline V gene sequence: CDR1 GTSNPN, CDR2 SVGIG (reference sequence). The CDR3 region is CAWSVLSRGDTEAFF. The CDR3 DNA is TGTGCCTGGAGTGTACTAAGCAGGGGAGACACTGAAGCTTTCTTT. Based on the CDR3 plus reference TRBV30 and TRBJ1-1, the full variable domain is SQTIHQWPATLVQPVGSPLSLECTVEGTSNPNLYWYRQAAGRGLQLLFYSVGIGQISSEVPQNLSASRPQDRQFILSSKKLLLSDSGFYLCAWSVLSRGDTEAFFGQGTRLTVV.